This is a list of T cell receptor beta chains from one sample in a study of T cell responses to AZD1222 COVID-19 vaccine. Profiled with immunoSEQ multiplex PCR; TCRdb holds only in-frame clones, not every one. Of about 100,000 clones in the sample, around 90% are singletons; the top ten hold over 1.5%. The sequencing used peripheral blood, collected on day 0 of AZD1222 vaccination. The origin of the receptors is an adult in good health. The CDR3 runs from the conserved cysteine through the conserved F or W. A D gene is named only where the DNA matches it firmly. Clone size is given for some rows only: seen once, a few or many times, or a class if the clone is expanded.

- | TRBJ1-1 | - | TRBV5-1 | TGCGCCAGCAGCTTGGAAGGGGTAGGAGCTTTCTTT | CASSLEGVGAFF
- | TRBJ2-5 | - | TRBV6-5 | TGTGCCAGCAATCCCAGGGATCGGGAGACCCAGTACTTC | CASNPRDRETQYF
- | TRBJ1-5 | - | TRBV5-6 | TGTGCCAGCAGCTTGTTTGGGAGGGCCAATCAGCCCCAGCATTTT | CASSLFGRANQPQHF
- | TRBJ1-5 | - | TRBV6-4 | TGTGCCAGCAGTGAGAAAGGGTGGGGCAATCAGCCCCAGCATTTT | CASSEKGWGNQPQHF
- | TRBJ2-5 | TRBD2 | TRBV29-1 | TGCAGCGTTGCTAGCGGCCCCTTGGAGGAGACCCAGTACTTC | CSVASGPLEETQYF
once | TRBJ1-3 | - | TRBV7-9 | TGTGCCAGCAGCGCGGTGGGCTCTGGAAACACCATATATTTT | CASSAVGSGNTIYF
- | TRBJ2-2 | - | TRBV5-8 | TGTGCCAGCAGACCCGGGACATTGAACACCGGGGAGCTGTTTTTT | CASRPGTLNTGELFF
once | TRBJ2-1 | - | TRBV7-3 | TGTGCCAGCAGCTCGGACCCTAGCAGCAATGAGCAGTTCTTC | CASSSDPSSNEQFF
- | TRBJ1-2 | - | TRBV5-5 | TGTGCCAGCAGCAATCTCCCGGGCCCCATGGGCTACACCTTC | CASSNLPGPMGYTF
- | TRBJ2-3 | TRBD1 | TRBV29-1 | TGCAGCGTCGACCCCGGACAGGGACTTCAAACGCAGTATTTT | CSVDPGQGLQTQYF
- | TRBJ2-5 | TRBD2 | TRBV19 | TGTGCCAGTAGGGTCGGGGGGTCCGGAGAGACCCAGTACTTC | CASRVGGSGETQYF
once | TRBJ2-1 | - | TRBV6-6 | TGTGCCAGCAGTTACTCCCAGGGAAACAATGAGCAGTTCTTC | CASSYSQGNNEQFF
- | TRBJ2-5 | - | TRBV5-1 | TGCGCCAGCAGCTTCGCCAGACAAGAGACCCAGTACTTC | CASSFARQETQYF
- | TRBJ2-7 | - | TRBV3-1/TRBV3-2 | TGTGCCAGCAGCGCCGGACGGAGCCCACCCTCCTACGAGCAGTACTTC | CASSAGRSPPSYEQYF
once | TRBJ1-5 | - | TRBV6-6 | TGTGCCTCCACCCGGGACAGCAATCAGCCCCAGCATTTT | CASTRDSNQPQHF
- | TRBJ2-5 | TRBD1 | TRBV11-2 | TGTGCCAGCAGCTTACCCGGGACAGGGTTAGAGACCCAGTACTTC | CASSLPGTGLETQYF
- | TRBJ2-1 | - | TRBV5-6 | TGTGCCAGCAGCTTGTACGACAATGAGCAGTTCTTC | CASSLYDNEQFF
- | TRBJ2-5 | - | TRBV4-1 | TGCGCCAGCAGCCAAGGGGAAGAAGAGACCCAGTACTTC | CASSQGEEETQYF
- | TRBJ2-7 | TRBD1 | TRBV18 | TGTGCCAGCTCACCACAGGGGGCGCTTGCGGCCGAGCAGTACTTC | CASSPQGALAAEQYF
- | TRBJ1-2 | - | TRBV5-1 | TGCGCCAGCAGCTTGGGGGCAGGGGTGGACTATGGCTACACCTTC | CASSLGAGVDYGYTF